This TCR beta chain was recovered during a study of long-term antiretroviral therapy in people with HIV (dated by TCRdb to the early 2020s). For context, the study as a whole: Collection of the earliest samples took place about a decade ahead of the 2015 WHO recommendation for immediate ART, at a time when ART was typically delayed until CD4 counts fell. A retrospective serial study tested whether changes in peripheral blood TRB repertoire composition and diversity were associated with ART initiation and durable HIV suppression. Of the approximately 28 participants with HIV, about twelve were female. A total of 150 to 200 cryopreserved PBMC samples were contributed to the cohort by 30 adults with confirmed HIV infection, with samples collected serially over a mean of approximately six years (range 1-12). Test extractions of a monoclonal T-cell line alongside some 35 polyclonal samples showed no cross-contamination during QIAcube processing. What the study reported, not specific to this receptor: HIV repertoires had narrower CDR3 length ranges than controls, and the network structure suggested an antigen-experienced repertoire that shifted only slightly toward naive after ART. Expanded TRB clones identified before ART initiation dominated the repertoire at all time points, although this dominance fluctuated and declined in many PLHIV after ART. The samples span the years 2004 to 2017, and the ART regimens used may be less effective than current regimens. Starting ART was linked to a significant rise in TRB diversity, yet even after long-term ART the diversity remained significantly lower than in transplant donor controls. Since PBMC availability was limited, sequencing covered only the TCR beta chain, with no alpha chain pairing. No data were available on ART adherence, viral resistance or therapy changes, limiting inferences about post-ART repertoire changes. Because cell numbers in pre-ART samples were limited, unsorted PBMC were profiled instead of sorted CD4+ and CD8+ T cells.

A remark on this clone: The antigen this receptor binds is unknown. Per-base qualities were not stored, and no clone one base away is much larger.

The immunoSEQ hsTCRB v3.0 assay was used at survey level resolution for TRB variable region sequencing. The target sequencing depth for TRB was about 40,000-50,000 T-cell genomes per sample. Pooled TRB libraries were sequenced on an Illumina MiSeq with a v3 150-cycle kit. The study's own analysis went as follows. Repertoire analysis was performed in R inside a reproducible Nextflow workflow that covered QC, data transformation and analysis. Custom analyses were implemented in LymphoSeq2, an R package for AIRR-Seq data exploration. A few samples yielding fewer than 5000 total TRB sequences were excluded, leaving approximately 200 analyzed HIV repertoires. Of the 188 retained HIV repertoires, approximately 60 were collected before and more than 120 after ART initiation. Each repertoire was downsampled to 5000 TRB nucleotide sequences, and summary statistics were averaged across 100 downsampling iterations. TRB sequences were retained for analysis only if CDR3 regions of at least seven amino acids were present. Diversity was measured with a Shannon entropy-derived clonality score and the Gini coefficient. Repertoire networks linked the top 5000 CDR3 amino acid sequences whenever two sequences differed by an edit distance of one. For TRB CDR3 amino acid sequences, antigen specificity groups and MHC restriction were predicted with GLIPH2. To flag known CMV, EBV, HIV or tissue antigen associations, CDR3 amino acid sequences were matched against VDJdb and McPAS-TCR. Pre-ART, post-ART and control groups were compared with Wilcoxon signed-rank tests and Holm-Bonferroni correction. TCRdb retrieved this table from immuneACCESS and kept in-frame rearrangements only. Not all clones are present; in checked studies, unresolved V genes account for under half, and no reason is known for the remainder. V, J and clone size were drawn from that table, and D and trimming were deduced from the DNA. This sample has almost 20,000 clones in its table, and approximately 90% of those were observed once. In total, the top ten clones hold roughly 10% of the sample.

Inclusion was restricted to participants for whom at least one PBMC sample before ART initiation and at least two post-ART samples were available. Every participant with HIV received treatment in the United States of America. Before DNA extraction, cryopreserved samples of roughly 0.9-11 million PBMC were thawed and washed. At the time of the earliest PBMC sample, participants with HIV were aged between roughly 20 and 55 years. PBMC samples from each participant spanned 1-4 timepoints before ART initiation and 2-8 timepoints after ART initiation, with a median of 7 samples. Serial HIV viral load, CD4+ T-cell count, ART history and demographic data were obtained for every participant. Using a Qiagen kit on a QIAcube, genomic DNA was extracted from unsorted PBMC, with samples processed in batches of 12. V is trimmed back by 4 bases and J by 8 bases, and the junction contains 11 bases that no gene match accounts for. Sequences SGHDT (CDR1) and YYEEEE (CDR2) are obtained from the germline V gene. Taken from cysteine to phenylalanine, the CDR3 has 14 residues. The sequence is cut down to CDR3 DNA, 42 bases in frame from base 1.

The V and J genes are TRBV5-6 and TRBJ1-1, with 7 bases matching TRBD1. Sequencing used unsorted PBMCs, obtained roughly 4.2 years before starting antiretroviral therapy. This clonotype originated in a woman in her 30s with HIV. Read as DNA, the sequence is TGTGCCAGCAGCATGGGACAGAGCTTCTTGGAAGCTTTCTTT. Protein translation: CASSMGQSFLEAFF.